This T cell receptor beta chain was identified during a study of T cell responses to AZD1222 COVID-19 vaccine. Findings of the study overall: Most donors were white British and more were female, and clonal diversity was possibly underestimated. Only a handful of AZD1222 recipients, roughly six in all, had baseline seropositivity. Across the whole spike, CD4 TCRs peaked at regions 160-218 and 743-854.

Assay used: immunoSEQ multiplex PCR; TCRdb lists only in-frame clones, some missing. The table includes 120,000 to 150,000 clones, under 95% detected once. Worth noting for this clone: Its specificity is unknown.

The CDR3 sequence is 14 residues long. The germline V gene encodes CDR1 LNHDA and CDR2 SQIVND (reference sequence). V shed 7 bases, J shed 5 bases, and the junction held 8 bases outside the gene matches. The sequencing used peripheral blood, collected on day 0 of AZD1222 vaccination. This chain connects TRBV19 to TRBJ2-1; 7 bases agree with TRBD2. The TCR sequence derives from an adult in good health. In DNA, the CDR3 is TGTGCCAGTAAAGCCCAACTAGCGCACAATGAGCAGTTCTTC. Translation gives CASKAQLAHNEQFF.